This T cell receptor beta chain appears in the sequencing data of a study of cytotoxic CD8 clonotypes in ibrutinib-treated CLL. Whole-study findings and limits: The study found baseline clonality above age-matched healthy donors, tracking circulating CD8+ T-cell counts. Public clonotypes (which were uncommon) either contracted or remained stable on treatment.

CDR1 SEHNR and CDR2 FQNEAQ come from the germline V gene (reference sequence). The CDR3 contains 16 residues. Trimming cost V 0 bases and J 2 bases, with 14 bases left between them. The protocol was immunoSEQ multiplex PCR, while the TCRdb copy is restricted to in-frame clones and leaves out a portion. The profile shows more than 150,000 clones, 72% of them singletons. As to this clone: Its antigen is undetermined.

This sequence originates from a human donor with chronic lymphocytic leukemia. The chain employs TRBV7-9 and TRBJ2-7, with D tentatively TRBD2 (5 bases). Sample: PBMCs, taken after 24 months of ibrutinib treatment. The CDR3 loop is CASSLALGGAAYEQYF. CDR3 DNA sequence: TGTGCCAGCAGCTTAGCGCTTGGCGGAGCGGCCTACGAGCAGTACTTC.